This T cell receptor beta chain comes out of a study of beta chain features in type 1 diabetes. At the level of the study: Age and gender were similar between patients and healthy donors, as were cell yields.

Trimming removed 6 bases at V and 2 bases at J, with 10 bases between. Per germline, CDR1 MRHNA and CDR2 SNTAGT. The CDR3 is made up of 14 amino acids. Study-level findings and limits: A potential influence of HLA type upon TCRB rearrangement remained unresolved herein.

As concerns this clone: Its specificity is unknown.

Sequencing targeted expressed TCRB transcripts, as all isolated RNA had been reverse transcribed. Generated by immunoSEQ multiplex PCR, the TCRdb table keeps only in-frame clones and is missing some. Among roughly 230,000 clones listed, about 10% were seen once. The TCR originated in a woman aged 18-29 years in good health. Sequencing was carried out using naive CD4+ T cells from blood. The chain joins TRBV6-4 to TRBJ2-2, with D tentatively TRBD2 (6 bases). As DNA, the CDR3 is TGTGCCAGCAGCCGGGACTCAAACACCGGGGAGCTGTTTTTT. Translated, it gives CASSRDSNTGELFF.